These T cell receptor beta chains were read from a single sample in a study of blood T cell repertoires in COVID-19. Produced via immunoSEQ multiplex PCR; TCRdb's table is partial and in-frame only. Here the sample spans fewer than 70,000 clones, 86% being singletons. The sequenced sample consisted of peripheral blood. The receptors were sampled from a man in his forties or fifties with COVID-19, enrolled during active disease. Both conserved end residues are part of each CDR3. A D gene is named only where the DNA matches it firmly. Clone size appears in some rows only: once, few, many, or a class for an expanded clone.

TRBD1	NA	TRBJ1-4	TRBV7-3	CASSFPGQVNEKLFF	TGTGCCAGCAGCTTCCCGGGACAGGTAAATGAAAAACTGTTTTTT
NA	NA	TRBJ2-2	TRBV3-1/TRBV3-2	CASRLALGELFF	TGTGCCAGCAGGCTAGCCCTCGGGGAGCTGTTTTTT
TRBD1	NA	TRBJ1-2	TRBV19	CASSHLPGTGVGYTF	TGTGCCAGTAGTCACCTACCCGGGACAGGGGTCGGCTACACCTTC
NA	NA	TRBJ2-7	TRBV28	CASREQGLIYEQYF	TGTGCCAGCAGAGAACAGGGACTAATTTACGAGCAGTACTTC
NA	NA	TRBJ2-1	TRBV11-3	CASSPYRSSYNEQFF	TGTGCCAGCAGCCCGTACCGGAGCTCCTACAATGAGCAGTTCTTC
TRBD1	NA	TRBJ1-6	TRBV7-7	CASSWTGQGVNSPLHF	TGTGCCAGCAGCTGGACTGGACAGGGAGTGAATTCACCCCTCCACTTT
TRBD1	NA	TRBJ1-1	TRBV6-5	CASSRTGELAEAFF	TGTGCCAGCAGCAGGACAGGGGAGCTGGCTGAAGCTTTCTTT
NA	NA	TRBJ1-2	TRBV29-1	CSIDRLFNYGYTF	TGCAGCATAGACAGACTCTTTAACTATGGCTACACCTTC
TRBD1	NA	TRBJ2-6	TRBV9	CASSATGVGANVLTF	TGTGCCAGCAGCGCCACAGGGGTTGGGGCCAACGTCCTGACTTTC
NA	NA	TRBJ2-1	TRBV9	CASSVQGGVEQFF	TGTGCCAGCAGCGTACAGGGGGGTGTCGAGCAGTTCTTC
NA	NA	TRBJ1-5	TRBV6-5	CASSLFWPQHF	TGTGCCAGCAGCCTTTTTTGGCCCCAGCATTTT
NA	NA	TRBJ2-5	TRBV7-2	CASSLVGGETQYF	TGTGCCAGCAGCTTAGTGGGGGGAGAGACCCAGTACTTC
NA	few	TRBJ1-3	TRBV4-1	CASSQEVGLSGNTIYF	TGCGCCAGCAGCCAAGAGGTGGGCCTCTCTGGAAACACCATATATTTT
NA	NA	TRBJ2-2	TRBV7-2	CASSLGRRPNTGELFF	TGTGCCAGCAGCTTAGGGAGGCGGCCGAACACCGGGGAGCTGTTTTTT
TRBD1	NA	TRBJ2-5	TRBV7-9	CASSPRWGTGGFETQYF	TGTGCCAGCAGCCCCCGGTGGGGGACAGGGGGCTTCGAGACCCAGTACTTC
NA	NA	TRBJ2-7	TRBV4-1	CASSQRAQGPAYEQYF	TGCGCCAGCAGCCAAAGAGCTCAGGGGCCTGCCTACGAGCAGTACTTC
NA	NA	TRBJ2-3	TRBV2	CASSIQGYSTDTQYF	TGTGCCAGTTCAATCCAGGGATATAGCACAGATACGCAGTATTTT
NA	NA	TRBJ2-7	TRBV5-1	CASSLSSTGSYEQYF	TGCGCCAGCAGCTTGTCATCGACAGGCTCCTACGAGCAGTACTTC
TRBD1	few	TRBJ2-7	TRBV7-9	CASSSPDREATYEQYF	TGTGCCAGCAGTTCTCCGGACAGGGAAGCCACCTACGAGCAGTACTTC
NA	few	TRBJ2-7	TRBV5-1	CASSLKTEQYF	TGCGCCAGCAGCCTGAAGACAGAGCAGTACTTC
NA	NA	TRBJ1-6	TRBV28	CASSPSQGRNSPLHF	TGTGCCAGCAGCCCATCTCAGGGGCGAAATTCACCCCTCCACTTT
TRBD1	NA	TRBJ2-7	TRBV7-2	CASSLGTGVYEQYF	TGTGCCAGCAGCTTAGGGACAGGGGTCTACGAGCAGTACTTC
NA	NA	TRBJ1-2	TRBV7-6	CASSLAPTSGSGYTF	TGTGCCAGCAGCTTAGCGCCGACCTCGGGAAGTGGCTACACCTTC
NA	once	TRBJ2-3	TRBV14	CASSQELTDTQYF	TGTGCCAGCAGCCAAGAACTCACAGATACGCAGTATTTT
TRBD1	once	TRBJ1-2	TRBV28	CASAPGTEYGYTF	TGTGCCAGCGCTCCCGGGACAGAGTATGGCTACACCTTC
NA	few	TRBJ1-5	TRBV30	CAWGLAGDQPQHF	TGTGCCTGGGGTCTGGCGGGAGATCAGCCCCAGCATTTT
TRBD2	once	TRBJ2-2	TRBV29-1	CSVGEGGELFF	TGCAGCGTGGGGGAGGGCGGGGAGCTGTTTTTT
NA	NA	TRBJ1-4	TRBV5-6	CASSFQGWGNEKLFF	TGTGCCAGCAGCTTCCAGGGTTGGGGTAATGAAAAACTGTTTTTT
TRBD1	NA	TRBJ1-2	TRBV6-5	CASRRDRGVYGYTF	TGTGCCAGCAGGCGAGACAGGGGGGTCTATGGCTACACCTTC
TRBD1	NA	TRBJ2-1	TRBV5-1	CASSLGTGLLSVFF	TGCGCCAGCAGCTTAGGGACAGGGCTCCTCAGCGTGTTCTTC
NA	NA	TRBJ2-2	TRBV7-9	CASSLEGLGELFF	TGTGCCAGCAGCTTAGAAGGACTCGGGGAGCTGTTTTTT
NA	NA	TRBJ2-7	TRBV27	CASSLKVGGEQYF	TGTGCCAGCAGTTTAAAGGTAGGGGGCGAGCAGTACTTC
TRBD1	NA	TRBJ1-5	TRBV28	CATYRGPNQPQHF	TGTGCCACATACAGGGGCCCTAATCAGCCCCAGCATTTT
TRBD1	NA	TRBJ2-7	TRBV6-5	CASKMGQGAVDEQYF	TGTGCCAGCAAGATGGGACAGGGGGCCGTCGACGAGCAGTACTTC
TRBD1	NA	TRBJ2-1	TRBV19	CASEKGAGPNEQFF	TGTGCCAGTGAAAAGGGGGCCGGCCCCAATGAGCAGTTCTTC
TRBD1	NA	TRBJ2-2	TRBV19	CASSEGQGYTGELFF	TGTGCCAGTAGTGAGGGACAGGGGTACACCGGGGAGCTGTTTTTT
TRBD2	NA	TRBJ2-1	TRBV7-9	CASSGTTSGGQLSYNEQFF	TGTGCCAGCAGCGGAACGACTAGCGGGGGGCAACTCTCCTACAATGAGCAGTTCTTC
NA	NA	TRBJ2-6	TRBV6-5	CASSYKGHSGANVLTF	TGTGCCAGCAGTTATAAGGGACACTCTGGGGCCAACGTCCTGACTTTC
NA	NA	TRBJ1-2	TRBV29-1	CSVPKDTYGYTF	TGCAGCGTCCCAAAGGACACCTATGGCTACACCTTC
TRBD1	NA	TRBJ2-1	TRBV28	CASITGTVYNEQFF	TGTGCCAGCATCACCGGGACAGTATACAATGAGCAGTTCTTC
TRBD1	NA	TRBJ1-3	TRBV19	CASSGQGSVGNTIYF	TGTGCCAGTAGTGGACAGGGATCGGTCGGAAACACCATATATTTT
NA	once	TRBJ1-1	TRBV6-5	CASSFRQAMNTEAFF	TGTGCCAGCAGTTTTAGACAGGCGATGAACACTGAAGCTTTCTTT
TRBD1	few	TRBJ2-2	TRBV19	CASSPPGTGVGGELFF	TGTGCCAGTAGTCCCCCCGGGACAGGGGTAGGCGGGGAGCTGTTTTTT
NA	NA	TRBJ2-3	TRBV6-2/TRBV6-3	CASSNRLGGDTQYF	TGTGCCAGCAGTAACCGACTCGGTGGAGATACGCAGTATTTT
NA	NA	TRBJ1-1	TRBV5-1	CASRVDGEFTEAFF	TGCGCCAGCAGAGTCGATGGGGAGTTCACTGAAGCTTTCTTT
NA	once	TRBJ2-7	TRBV24-1	CAPTRGTYEQYF	TGTGCCCCGACCAGGGGAACCTACGAGCAGTACTTC
TRBD2	NA	TRBJ2-2	TRBV19	CASSIPGGTNTGELFF	TGTGCCAGTAGTATACCGGGGGGAACGAACACCGGGGAGCTGTTTTTT
NA	NA	TRBJ1-4	TRBV7-9	CASSRTREKLFF	TGTGCCAGCAGCCGAACGCGGGAAAAACTGTTTTTT
TRBD1	NA	TRBJ1-6	TRBV6-5	CASSSARTGSNSPLHF	TGTGCCAGCAGTTCCGCCCGGACAGGTAGTAATTCACCCCTCCACTTT
NA	NA	TRBJ1-2	TRBV5-1	CASSFRQATAGYTF	TGCGCCAGCAGCTTTAGACAGGCGACGGCTGGCTACACCTTC
NA	NA	TRBJ1-2	TRBV28	CAASGHYGYTF	TGTGCCGCGAGCGGTCACTATGGCTACACCTTC
TRBD1	NA	TRBJ1-2	TRBV9	CASSVESGTGYGYTF	TGTGCCAGCAGCGTAGAATCTGGGACAGGCTATGGCTACACCTTC
TRBD2	NA	TRBJ2-1	TRBV2	CASSGLAGEENEQFF	TGTGCCAGCAGCGGACTAGCGGGGGAGGAGAATGAGCAGTTCTTC
NA	once	TRBJ1-1	TRBV5-1	CASSNRVRSTEAFF	TGCGCCAGCTCAAACAGGGTTCGGAGCACTGAAGCTTTCTTT
NA	NA	TRBJ1-2	TRBV6-5	CASSYSGGNYGYTF	TGTGCCAGCAGTTACTCAGGAGGGAACTATGGCTACACCTTC
NA	NA	TRBJ1-3	TRBV27	CASSSYSSGNTIYF	TGTGCCAGCAGTTCATACTCTTCTGGAAACACCATATATTTT